The rows below give T cell receptor beta chains drawn from one sample of a study of early T cells in non-severe SARS-CoV-2 infection. TCRdb re-analysed the 5' RACE reads in MiXCR, keeping a single row per CDR3 protein. In the table there are tens of thousands of distinct CDR3 sequences, roughly an eighth of which are singletons. Sequences were derived from whole blood, sampled at baseline. These receptor sequences come from an adult who was a healthcare worker with PCR-confirmed SARS-CoV-2 infection or an uninfected control (not recorded which). Each CDR3 is given with its conserved first and last residue. The D gene is left open where the match is weak. Only some rows state a clone size, as once, few, many or a class for expanded clones.

D gene: NA; J gene: TRBJ2-7; V gene: TRBV20-1; clone size: few; CDR3 DNA: TGCAGTGCTAGCGGGTACGAGCAGTACTTC; CDR3 protein: CSASGYEQYF
D gene: NA; J gene: TRBJ1-2; V gene: TRBV18; clone size: many; CDR3 DNA: TGTGCCAGCTCACCAAGAAACGAAGGAGGCTACACCTTC; CDR3 protein: CASSPRNEGGYTF
D gene: TRBD2; J gene: TRBJ2-1; V gene: TRBV5-1; clone size: NA; CDR3 DNA: TGCGCCAGCAGCCCGGCCGGGGGGGCATATGAGCAGTTCTTC; CDR3 protein: CASSPAGGAYEQFF
D gene: NA; J gene: TRBJ1-2; V gene: TRBV20-1; clone size: many; CDR3 DNA: TGCAGTGCTAGTTACGTTTCTCTGGCGGATGGCTACACCTTC; CDR3 protein: CSASYVSLADGYTF
D gene: NA; J gene: TRBJ2-5; V gene: TRBV20-1; clone size: NA; CDR3 DNA: TGCAGTGCTTACCGGGACAACGAAGAGACCCAGTACTTC; CDR3 protein: CSAYRDNEETQYF
D gene: NA; J gene: TRBJ2-1; V gene: TRBV27; clone size: NA; CDR3 DNA: TGTGCCAGCGGTGAGAGGCGGGGGCGACCATACAATGAGCAGTTCTTC; CDR3 protein: CASGERRGRPYNEQFF
D gene: TRBD2; J gene: TRBJ2-5; V gene: TRBV11-2; clone size: few; CDR3 DNA: TGTGCCAGCAGGAGACAGCGGGGGGGCTTACAAGAGACCCAGTACTTC; CDR3 protein: CASRRQRGGLQETQYF
D gene: TRBD2; J gene: TRBJ2-5; V gene: TRBV2; clone size: NA; CDR3 DNA: TGTGCCAGCAGTCGGACTAGGTCAGGGGAGACCCAGTACTTC; CDR3 protein: CASSRTRSGETQYF
D gene: NA; J gene: TRBJ2-1; V gene: TRBV6-4; clone size: NA; CDR3 DNA: TGTGCCAGCAGTGACTCAATCAGGGGAAGTGAGCAGTTCTTC; CDR3 protein: CASSDSIRGSEQFF
D gene: NA; J gene: TRBJ1-6; V gene: TRBV9; clone size: NA; CDR3 DNA: TGTGCCAGCAGCGCTACCAACTATAATTCACCCCTCCACTTT; CDR3 protein: CASSATNYNSPLHF